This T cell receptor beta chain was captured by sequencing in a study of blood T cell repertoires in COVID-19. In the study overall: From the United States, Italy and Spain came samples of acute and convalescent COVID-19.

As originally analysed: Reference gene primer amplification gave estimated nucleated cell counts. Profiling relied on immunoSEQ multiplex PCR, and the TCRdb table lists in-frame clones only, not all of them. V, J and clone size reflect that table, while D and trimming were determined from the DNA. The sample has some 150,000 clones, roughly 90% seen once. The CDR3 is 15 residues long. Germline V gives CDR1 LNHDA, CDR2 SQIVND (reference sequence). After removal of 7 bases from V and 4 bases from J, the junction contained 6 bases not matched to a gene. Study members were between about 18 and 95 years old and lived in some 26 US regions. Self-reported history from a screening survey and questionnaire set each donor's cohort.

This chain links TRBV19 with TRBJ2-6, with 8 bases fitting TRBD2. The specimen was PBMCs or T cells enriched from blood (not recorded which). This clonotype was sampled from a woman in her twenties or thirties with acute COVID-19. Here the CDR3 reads CASTGGRAGANVLTF. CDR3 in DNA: TGTGCCAGTACGGGGGGGCGAGCCGGGGCCAACGTCCTGACTTTC.